The rows below give T cell receptor beta chains drawn from one sample of a study of T-cell reconstitution after alpha-beta-depleted transplantation in children. TCRdb called the PCR reads again in MiXCR, with one record for every CDR3 protein. The table records some 840,000 distinct CDR3 sequences, roughly 15% of them present only once. The material sequenced was PBMCs, mostly from graft donor cells, taken 360 days after TCRalphabeta/CD19-depleted stem cell transplant. The receptors here all came from a male patient under 18 who had a stem cell transplant for acute lymphoblastic leukemia, so the T cells may come from the graft donor. Each CDR3 is given with its conserved first and last residue. Each record gives: V gene, D gene, J gene, CDR3 length, clone size, CDR3 DNA, CDR3 protein. A D gene is named only where the DNA matches it firmly. Some rows mark clone size as missing; the rest say once, few, many or name a class of expanded clone.

TRBV5-1	NA	TRBJ1-1	15	few	TGCGCCAGCAGGCGGAGGCAGGCCATGAACACTGAAGCTTTCTTT	CASRRRQAMNTEAFF
TRBV14	TRBD2	TRBJ2-1	18	NA	TGTGCCAGCAGCCAAGATCGGTTTGGGCTAGCGGGAGACAATGAGCAGTTCTTC	CASSQDRFGLAGDNEQFF
TRBV10-2	NA	TRBJ1-4	16	few	TGCGCCAGCTGGGAAACGGACGGATTCTGGTCCGAAAAACTGTTTTTT	CASWETDGFWSEKLFF
TRBV6-1	TRBD1	TRBJ1-2	15	few	TGTGCCAGCAGTGAAAGGGGACAGGTCCTCTATGGCTACACCTTC	CASSERGQVLYGYTF
TRBV7-2	NA	TRBJ2-2	16	many	TGTGCCAGCAGCTTAGGGGGGAGGTCGAACACCGGGGAGCTGTTTTTT	CASSLGGRSNTGELFF
TRBV20-1	NA	TRBJ1-2	10	NA	TGCAGTGCTAAATACTATGGCTACACCTTC	CSAKYYGYTF
TRBV20-1	TRBD1	TRBJ1-3	15	NA	TGCAGTGCTAGAGTTCTCCCGGGACAGGGAAACACCATATATTTT	CSARVLPGQGNTIYF
TRBV12-3/TRBV12-4	TRBD2	TRBJ2-7	13	many	TGTGCCAGCAGGACTAGCGGTACCTACGAGCAGTACTTC	CASRTSGTYEQYF
TRBV5-1	NA	TRBJ2-3	15	few	TGCGCCAGCAGCTTGGTGGCGACTAGCACAGATACGCAGTATTTT	CASSLVATSTDTQYF
TRBV5-5	NA	TRBJ2-1	15	few	TGTGCCAGCAGCTTGGTAACAAATTCTAACAGTGAGCAGTTCTTC	CASSLVTNSNSEQFF
TRBV25-1	NA	TRBJ1-1	16	NA	TGTGCCAGCAGTGAAAAGGGGTTTATAAGGGGCACTGAAGCTTTCTTT	CASSEKGFIRGTEAFF
TRBV20-1	TRBD2	TRBJ2-1	19	NA	TGCAGTGCTAGAGATCTTTGGTCTAGCGGGAGGGATTCCCCGAATGAGCAGTTCTTC	CSARDLWSSGRDSPNEQFF
TRBV7-3	TRBD2	TRBJ2-1	15	few	TGTGCCAGCAGCTCACATAGCGGGAGGGCCAGTGAGCAGTTCTTC	CASSSHSGRASEQFF
TRBV2	TRBD2	TRBJ2-1	15	NA	TGTGCCAGCAGGATAGCGGGAGGGAGGTCGAATGAGCAGTTCTTC	CASRIAGGRSNEQFF
TRBV20-1	NA	TRBJ1-1	14	NA	TGCAGTGCTAGAACCCAGCATCGGGACACTGAAGCTTTCTTT	CSARTQHRDTEAFF
TRBV13	TRBD2	TRBJ2-4	18	NA	TGTGCCAGCAGCTTGATAAATAGCGGGAGAGGAGCCAAAAACATTCAGTACTTC	CASSLINSGRGAKNIQYF
TRBV7-9	NA	TRBJ2-2	10	few	TGTGCCAGCAGGCGCGGGGAGCTGTTTTTT	CASRRGELFF
TRBV6-1	TRBD1	TRBJ1-5	17	NA	TGTGCCAGCAGTGAAGAATTACCTGGACAGGTATATCAGCCCCAGCATTTT	CASSEELPGQVYQPQHF
TRBV7-3	NA	TRBJ2-6	15	NA	TGTGCCAGCAGCGTATCACATTCTGGGGCCAACGTCCTGACTTTC	CASSVSHSGANVLTF
TRBV20-1	NA	TRBJ1-6	8	few	TGCAGTGTTCCCCCCTTCCACTTT	CSVPPFHF
TRBV4-1	NA	TRBJ2-7	12	few	TGCGCCAGCAGCCAGACAGTGCACGAGCAGTACTTC	CASSQTVHEQYF
TRBV5-1	TRBD2	TRBJ2-2	15	few	TGCGCCAGCAGCTTGGTGGCGGGAGTCTCCGGGGAGCTGTTTTTT	CASSLVAGVSGELFF
TRBV10-3	NA	TRBJ2-7	14	NA	TGTGCCATCAGTGATCCCAGGGCCTCCTACGAGCAGTACTTC	CAISDPRASYEQYF
TRBV7-9	NA	TRBJ1-1	14	NA	TGTGCCAGCAGCCCGTCCGTCTCGCCCAGCGGAGCTTTCTTT	CASSPSVSPSGAFF
TRBV24-1	NA	TRBJ2-5	12	few	TGTGCCACCAGTAAGGGGTGGGAGACCCAGTACTTC	CATSKGWETQYF
TRBV28	NA	TRBJ1-4	14	few	TGTGCCAGCAGCCAGATCCGGACTCCCATGAAACTGTTTTTT	CASSQIRTPMKLFF
TRBV7-9	NA	TRBJ1-6	14	many	TGTGCCAGCAGCTTAGGGGCAGTATATTCACCCCTCCACTTT	CASSLGAVYSPLHF
TRBV4-1	TRBD1	TRBJ2-3	19	few	TGCGCCAGCAGCCAAGATGGCACCGGGACAGGGGCCCCCACAGATACGCAGTATTTT	CASSQDGTGTGAPTDTQYF
TRBV20-1	TRBD1	TRBJ1-1	14	NA	TGCAGTGCTAGGTGGACAGGGGGAAATACTGAAGCTTTCTTT	CSARWTGGNTEAFF
TRBV29-1	NA	TRBJ2-2	15	NA	TGCAGCGTTGAAGATCCCTGGGGGGAAACCGGGGAGCTGTTTTTT	CSVEDPWGETGELFF
TRBV5-1	NA	TRBJ2-1	14	NA	TGCGCCAGCAGGGACCGGGGCAATTGGCATGAGCAGTTCTTC	CASRDRGNWHEQFF
TRBV7-3	TRBD2	TRBJ2-3	15	few	TGTGCCAGCAGCCTGACTAGCGGAGACGGAGATACGCAGTATTTT	CASSLTSGDGDTQYF
TRBV29-1	NA	TRBJ2-3	13	NA	TGCAGCGTTGAACCCCCGAGAAGAGATACGCAGTATTTT	CSVEPPRRDTQYF
TRBV20-1	NA	TRBJ2-7	13	few	TGCAGTGCTAGTGGCGACGGAGCCTACGAGCAGTACTTC	CSASGDGAYEQYF
TRBV7-9	TRBD2	TRBJ2-7	15	NA	TGTGCCAGCAGGGGGGTTAGCGGGAGACCGCACGAGCAGTACTTC	CASRGVSGRPHEQYF
TRBV9	TRBD1	TRBJ2-5	15	NA	TGTGCCAGCAGCTACACCTTGGGACAGCAAGAGACCCAGTACTTC	CASSYTLGQQETQYF
TRBV5-1	NA	TRBJ2-7	14	NA	TGCGCCAGCAGCCCCCGGGACGTATACTACGAGCAGTACTTC	CASSPRDVYYEQYF
TRBV4-2	NA	TRBJ2-7	15	few	TGTGCCAGCAGCCAAGAGGTGGTTCAGTCCTACGAGCAGTACTTC	CASSQEVVQSYEQYF
TRBV25-1	TRBD1	TRBJ2-6	18	NA	TGTGCCAGCAGTGGAAGGGGACAGGTTCCCTCTGGGGCCAACGTCCTGACTTTC	CASSGRGQVPSGANVLTF
TRBV7-9	NA	TRBJ2-1	13	few	TGTGCCAGCAGCTTCCACCTCGACAATGAGCAGTTCTTC	CASSFHLDNEQFF
TRBV18	TRBD2	TRBJ2-7	16	NA	TGTGCCAGCTCGAAAGGACTAGCGGGAGCCACCTACGAGCAGTACTTC	CASSKGLAGATYEQYF
TRBV5-1	NA	TRBJ1-2	13	NA	TGCGCCAGCAGCCCGGACGGTTACTATGGCTACACCTTC	CASSPDGYYGYTF
TRBV19	NA	TRBJ2-1	12	few	TGTGCCAGTAGTATGGGGGGAACTGAGCAGTTCTTC	CASSMGGTEQFF
TRBV6-6	NA	TRBJ2-3	13	few	TGTGCCCTTCGGGACCAAAGTACAGATACGCAGTATTTT	CALRDQSTDTQYF
TRBV12-3/TRBV12-4	NA	TRBJ2-1	14	NA	TGTGCCAGCAGTTTGGGTTTCACCTACAATGAGCAGTTCTTC	CASSLGFTYNEQFF
TRBV6-1	TRBD1	TRBJ2-1	18	NA	TGTGCCAGCAGCCGGGGGCCGGGACAGGGAAGACCCTACAATGAGCAGTTCTTC	CASSRGPGQGRPYNEQFF
TRBV15	NA	TRBJ2-3	12	NA	TGTGCCACCAGCAGATTGGCAGATACGCAGTATTTT	CATSRLADTQYF
TRBV24-1	NA	TRBJ2-3	10	many	TGTGCCACCGAAACAGATACGCAGTATTTT	CATETDTQYF
TRBV5-1	NA	TRBJ2-1	12	many	TGCGCCAGCAGCTCCCAAGGCAATGAGCAGTTCTTC	CASSSQGNEQFF
TRBV3-1	NA	TRBJ2-3	14	NA	TGTGCCAGCAGCCAAGGAATTGGCCGGTCGGTGCAGTATTTT	CASSQGIGRSVQYF
TRBV18	NA	TRBJ1-4	15	many	TGTGCCAGCTCACCGTCGGGACCTTCGAATGAAAAACTGTTTTTT	CASSPSGPSNEKLFF
TRBV12-3/TRBV12-4	TRBD2	TRBJ2-2	16	NA	TGTGCCAGCAGCAACTCATTAGCGGGAGAGGTCGGGGAGCTGTTTTTT	CASSNSLAGEVGELFF
TRBV6-1	NA	TRBJ2-7	14	many	TGTGCCAGCAGCCACGCCGGGACGTCCTACGAGCAGTACTTC	CASSHAGTSYEQYF
TRBV9	NA	TRBJ1-2	13	few	TGTGCCAGCAGGGGGACACCTAACTATGGCTACACCTTC	CASRGTPNYGYTF